These 17 T cell receptor beta chains came from one sample sequenced in a study of cytomegalovirus exposure and HLA in healthy donors. With 60 Vbeta and 13 Jbeta primers, the PCR was carried out. Assay: immunoSEQ multiplex PCR; the TCRdb copy retains only in-frame clones and omits some. Among about 130,000 clones listed, over 60% were seen once. Sequenced material: PBMCs. These receptors all stem from a woman aged 40 to 49 in good health and CMV-seropositive.

The rearrangement links TRBV2 to TRBJ1-6; 8 bases agree with TRBD1. Germline CDR1 reads SNHLY; CDR2 reads FYNNEI. V lost 5 bases to trimming and J lost 1 base; unmatched junction nucleotides: 7. The CDR3 runs 17 residues. The chain's CDR3 is CASSIQDRGSYNSPLHF. CDR3 sequence (DNA): TGTGCCAGCAGTATACAAGACAGGGGTTCCTATAATTCACCCCTCCACTTT.

The chain employs TRBV19 and TRBJ2-1; D is unclear. The CDR3 loop spans 12 amino acids. In germline, CDR1 is LNHDA, CDR2 SQIVND (reference sequence). V was clipped by 5 bases and J by 3 bases, with 5 bases between them. CDR3 loop: CASSLIYNEQFF. In DNA, the CDR3 is TGTGCCAGTAGTTTAATCTACAATGAGCAGTTCTTC.

The chain links TRBV5-4 to TRBJ2-3; D unclear. Trimming left V 3 bases short and J 5 bases short, with 4 bases between. Germline assignment: CDR1 SGHNT and CDR2 YYREEE (reference sequence). This CDR3 comprises 11 residues. The CDR3 bases are TGTGCCAGCAGCTACGGAGATACGCAGTATTTT. Translated: CASSYGDTQYF.

This rearrangement joins TRBV5-6 to TRBJ1-1; D is ambiguous. The germline V gene has CDR1 SGHDT and CDR2 YYEEEE. V lost 4 bases and J 2 bases, leaving 15 bases between the germline ends. The CDR3 contains 15 residues. The chain's CDR3 is CASSPYRPGNTEAFF. DNA for the CDR3: TGTGCCAGCAGCCCATACCGGCCAGGCAACACTGAAGCTTTCTTT.

The CDR3 spells CASSNGWGGETQYF. CDR3 DNA: TGTGCCAGCAGTAACGGTTGGGGAGGTGAGACCCAGTACTTC. The chain employs TRBV6-5 and TRBJ2-5; D perhaps matches TRBD2 (6 bases). V was trimmed by 5 bases and J by 5 bases, leaving 15 bases between them. The V gene's germline CDR1 is MNHEY and CDR2 SVGAGI. The CDR3 sequence is 14 residues long.

The CDR3 DNA reads TGCGCCAGCAAAGGGCTAGCGAATTACGAGCAGTACTTC. The encoded protein is CASKGLANYEQYF. V and J are TRBV10-2 and TRBJ2-5; D may be TRBD2 (6 bases). The DNA end favors TRBJ2-7, so the J call may be wrong. This CDR3 has 13 amino acids. Germline assignment: CDR1 WSHSY and CDR2 SAAADI.

In this sample, this clone turned up once. The chain is built from TRBV10-3 and TRBJ2-3; 14 bases align to TRBD2. After removal of 7 bases from V and 5 bases from J, the junction contained 5 bases not matched to a gene. This CDR3 is 15 amino acids long. CDR1 is ENHRY, CDR2 SYGVKD, per germline. The CDR3 protein is CAITRLAGGVDTQYF. CDR3 bases: TGTGCCATCACCAGACTAGCGGGAGGGGTAGATACGCAGTATTTT.

Written as DNA, the CDR3 is TGCGCCAGCAAAGCAGGGGAAGGAAACACCATATATTTT. It codes for CASKAGEGNTIYF. The gene calls are TRBV5-1 and TRBJ1-3; the D gene is possibly TRBD1 (6 bases). V dropped 6 bases and J dropped 4 bases, with 11 bases sitting between them. CDR3 length equals 13 residues. The germline CDR1 and CDR2 sequences are SGHRS and YFSETQ.

The chain recombines TRBV5-1 with TRBJ2-7; the match to TRBD2 covers 11 bases. V was pared by 4 bases and J by 3 bases, with 6 bases of the junction left unmatched. CDR1 and CDR2 from the germline V gene are SGHRS and YFSETQ. The CDR3 runs to 15 residues. The CDR3 DNA follows: TGCGCCAGCAGCCCCGGGACTAGCGGCAACTACGAGCAGTACTTC. Protein: CASSPGTSGNYEQYF.

The chain couples TRBV5-4 to TRBJ2-5; 11 nucleotides align to TRBD2. Germline CDR1 and CDR2: SGHNT and YYREEE (reference sequence). V shed 0 bases, J shed 4 bases, and the junction held 2 bases outside the gene matches. The CDR3 loop spans 15 amino acids. The CDR3 loop reads CASSLGLAGSETQYF. The CDR3 DNA reads TGTGCCAGCAGCTTGGGACTAGCGGGATCAGAGACCCAGTACTTC.

This clone came up once. The chain carries TRBV5-4 and TRBJ2-1; weak D call: TRBD1 (5 bases). This CDR3 is built from 17 residues. Germline values: CDR1 SGHNT, CDR2 YYREEE (reference sequence). The germline V and J ends were trimmed by 0 bases and 0 bases, with 13 bases remaining between them. The chain's CDR3 is CASSLGVGTGSYNEQFF. CDR3 nucleotides: TGTGCCAGCAGCTTGGGGGTAGGTACAGGCTCCTACAATGAGCAGTTCTTC.

The rearrangement links TRBV28 to TRBJ2-1, with 13 bases aligning to TRBD2. After removal of 6 bases from V and 6 bases from J, the junction contained 14 bases not matched to a gene. This CDR3 is 18 amino acids long. CDR1 and CDR2 from the germline V gene are MDHEN and SYDVKM. The CDR3 is CASSPLRGLAGVSNEQFF. CDR3 DNA: TGTGCCAGCAGCCCCCTCCGAGGACTAGCGGGAGTTAGCAATGAGCAGTTCTTC. The entire variable domain, with the rest obtained from reference TRBV28 and TRBJ2-1, is as follows: DVKVTQSSRYLVKRTGEKVFLECVQDMDHENMFWYRQDPGLGLRLIYFSYDVKMKEKGDIPEGYSVSREKKERFSLILESASTNQTSMYLCASSPLRGLAGVSNEQFFGPGTRLTVL.

The V and J genes are TRBV19 and TRBJ2-3; D possibly corresponds to TRBD2 (5 bases). The CDR3 is made up of 15 amino acids. Germline CDR1 and CDR2: LNHDA and SQIVND (reference sequence). Trimming removed 6 bases from V and 2 bases from J, with 15 bases in between. CDR3 bases: TGTGCCAGTAGGCCGAGCGGACCTAACACAGATACGCAGTATTTT. Its translation is CASRPSGPNTDTQYF.

The chain is built from TRBV10-3 and TRBJ2-7; no clear D gene. Germline CDR1 reads ENHRY; CDR2 reads SYGVKD. V lost 5 bases, J lost 0 bases, and 8 bases lay in between. The CDR3 extends over 13 amino acids. The CDR3 reads CAISLDTSYEQYF. Written as DNA, the CDR3 is TGTGCCATCAGTCTTGACACCTCCTACGAGCAGTACTTC.

The chain is built from TRBV27 and TRBJ1-5, with 9 positions matching TRBD1. There are 15 residues in the CDR3. CDR1 is MNHEY, CDR2 SMNVEV, per germline (reference sequence). V was clipped by 4 bases and J by 6 bases; unmatched bases: 7. The CDR3 sequence: CASSSRTGEGQPQHF. For the CDR3, the DNA is TGTGCCAGCAGTTCACGGACAGGGGAGGGTCAGCCCCAGCATTTT.

The V and J genes are TRBV28 and TRBJ1-5, with 8 bases identical to TRBD1. Germline trimming cut 9 bases from V and 11 bases from J; bases unmatched to any gene: 15. CDR1 is MDHEN, CDR2 SYDVKM, per germline. The CDR3 length is 14 residues. CDR3: CASFRGLGSRAQHF. The CDR3 nucleotides are TGTGCCAGTTTCAGGGGGCTGGGGTCCCGCGCCCAGCATTTT. The full variable domain, its missing parts supplied by reference TRBV28 and TRBJ1-5, is DVKVTQSSRYLVKRTGEKVFLECVQDMDHENMFWYRQDPGLGLRLIYFSYDVKMKEKGDIPEGYSVSREKKERFSLILESASTNQTSMYLCASFRGLGSRAQHFGDGTRLSIL.

The rearrangement uses TRBV2 and TRBJ2-1, with 12 nucleotides matching TRBD2. Germline V gene data show CDR1 as SNHLY and CDR2 as FYNNEI. Losses at the gene ends were 5 bases for V and 8 bases for J; bases not matched to a gene: 7. The CDR3 is made up of 15 amino acids. The CDR3, as DNA: TGTGCCAGCAGTACCACTAGCGGGAGGAGGGATGAGCAGTTCTTC. Its translation: CASSTTSGRRDEQFF.